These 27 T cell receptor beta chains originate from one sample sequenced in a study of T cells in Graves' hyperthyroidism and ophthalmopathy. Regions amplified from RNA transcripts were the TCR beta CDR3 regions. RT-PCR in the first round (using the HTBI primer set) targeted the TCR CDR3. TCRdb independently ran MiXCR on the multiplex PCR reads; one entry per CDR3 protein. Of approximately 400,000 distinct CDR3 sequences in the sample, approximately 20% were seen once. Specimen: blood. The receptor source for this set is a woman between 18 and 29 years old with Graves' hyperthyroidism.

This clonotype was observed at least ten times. The CDR3: CASSLIAGRSETQYF. DNA of the CDR3: TGTGCCAGCAGCTTAATAGCGGGGAGGTCGGAGACCCAGTACTTC. The chain recombines TRBV11-1 with TRBJ2-5, with TRBD2 matching over 8 bases. From germline, CDR1 is SGHAT and CDR2 FQDESV (reference sequence). The junction had 7 bases not matched to a gene; V was cut back by 2 bases and J by 5 bases. The CDR3 runs 15 residues.

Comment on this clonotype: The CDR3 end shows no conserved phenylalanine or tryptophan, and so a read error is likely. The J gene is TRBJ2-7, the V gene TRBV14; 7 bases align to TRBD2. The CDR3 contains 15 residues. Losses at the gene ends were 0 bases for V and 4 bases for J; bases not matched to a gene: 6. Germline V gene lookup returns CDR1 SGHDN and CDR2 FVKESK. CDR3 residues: CASSQDGGRLYEQYY. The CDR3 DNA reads TGTGCCAGCAGCCAAGACGGGGGGAGGTTATACGAGCAGTACTAC.

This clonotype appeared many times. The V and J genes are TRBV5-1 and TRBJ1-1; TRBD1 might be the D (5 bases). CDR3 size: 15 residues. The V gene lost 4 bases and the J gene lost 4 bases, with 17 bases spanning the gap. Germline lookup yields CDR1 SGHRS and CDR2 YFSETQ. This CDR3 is CASSPPTDWVTEAFF. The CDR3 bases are TGCGCCAGCAGCCCACCGACAGACTGGGTCACTGAAGCTTTCTTT.

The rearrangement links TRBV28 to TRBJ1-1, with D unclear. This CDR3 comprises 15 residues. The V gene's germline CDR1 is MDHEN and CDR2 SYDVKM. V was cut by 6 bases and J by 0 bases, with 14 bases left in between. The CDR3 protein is CASSLLVDVNTEAFF. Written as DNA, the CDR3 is TGTGCCAGCAGCCTTTTGGTAGACGTGAACACTGAAGCTTTCTTT.

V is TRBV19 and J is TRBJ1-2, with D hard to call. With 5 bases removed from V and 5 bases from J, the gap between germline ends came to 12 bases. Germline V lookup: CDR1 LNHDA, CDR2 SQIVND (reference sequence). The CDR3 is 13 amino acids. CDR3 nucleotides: TGTGCCAGTAGTCCGCGAGGCCCTTATGGCTACACCTTC. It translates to CASSPRGPYGYTF.

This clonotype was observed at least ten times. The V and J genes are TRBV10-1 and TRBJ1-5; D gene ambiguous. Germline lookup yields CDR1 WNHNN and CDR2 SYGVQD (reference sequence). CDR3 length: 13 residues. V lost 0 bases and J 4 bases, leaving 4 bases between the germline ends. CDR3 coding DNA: TGCGCCAGCAGTGAGTCTTTTAATCAGCCCCAGCATTTT. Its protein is CASSESFNQPQHF.

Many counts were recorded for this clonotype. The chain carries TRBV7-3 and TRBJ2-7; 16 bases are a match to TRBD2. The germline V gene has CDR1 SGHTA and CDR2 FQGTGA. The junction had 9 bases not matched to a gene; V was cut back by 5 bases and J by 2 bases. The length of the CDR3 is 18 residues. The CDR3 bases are TGTGCCAGCAGCCCAACCCCTGGGACTAGCGGGGGGGCCTACGAGCAGTACTTC. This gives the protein CASSPTPGTSGGAYEQYF.

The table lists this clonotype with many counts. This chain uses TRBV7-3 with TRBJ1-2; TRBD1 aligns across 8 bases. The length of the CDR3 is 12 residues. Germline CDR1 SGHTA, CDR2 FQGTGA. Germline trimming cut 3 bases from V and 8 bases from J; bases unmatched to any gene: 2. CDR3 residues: CASSLTGVGYTF. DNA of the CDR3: TGTGCCAGCAGCTTGACAGGGGTAGGCTACACCTTC.

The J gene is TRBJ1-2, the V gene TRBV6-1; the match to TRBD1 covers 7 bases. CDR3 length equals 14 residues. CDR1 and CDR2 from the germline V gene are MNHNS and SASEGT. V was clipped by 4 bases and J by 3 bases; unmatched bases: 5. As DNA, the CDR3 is TGTGCCAGCAGTGTCAGGGGGTCAGACTATGGCTACACCTTC. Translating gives CASSVRGSDYGYTF.

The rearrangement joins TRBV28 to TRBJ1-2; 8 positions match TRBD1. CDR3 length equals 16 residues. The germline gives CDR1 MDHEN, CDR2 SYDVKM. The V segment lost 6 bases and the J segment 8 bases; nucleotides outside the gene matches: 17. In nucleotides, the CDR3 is TGTGCCAGCAGCCTACCCGGGACAGGTACAGGACACGGCTACACCTTC. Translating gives CASSLPGTGTGHGYTF.

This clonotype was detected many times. The CDR3 region is CASSGVGQGVSEQYF. The CDR3 DNA sequence: TGCGCCAGCAGCGGGGTTGGACAGGGGGTGAGTGAGCAGTACTTC. The chain recombines TRBV5-1 with TRBJ2-7; 10 nucleotides match TRBD1. Trimming removed 4 bases from V and 7 bases from J; junction bases left unmatched: 11. Germline CDR1 and CDR2: SGHRS and YFSETQ. The CDR3 runs to 15 residues.

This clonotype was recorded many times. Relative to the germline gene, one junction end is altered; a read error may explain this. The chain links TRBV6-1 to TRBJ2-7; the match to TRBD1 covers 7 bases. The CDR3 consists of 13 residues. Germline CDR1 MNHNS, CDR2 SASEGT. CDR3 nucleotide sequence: TGCGCCAGCAGCCCCGGGACAGATTACGAGCAGTACTTC. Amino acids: CASSPGTDYEQYF.

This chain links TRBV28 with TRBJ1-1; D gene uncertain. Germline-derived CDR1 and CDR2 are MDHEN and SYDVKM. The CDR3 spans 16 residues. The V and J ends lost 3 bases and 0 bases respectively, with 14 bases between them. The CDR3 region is CASSFPFSRMNTEAFF. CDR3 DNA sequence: TGTGCCAGCAGTTTTCCTTTCTCTCGGATGAACACTGAAGCTTTCTTT.

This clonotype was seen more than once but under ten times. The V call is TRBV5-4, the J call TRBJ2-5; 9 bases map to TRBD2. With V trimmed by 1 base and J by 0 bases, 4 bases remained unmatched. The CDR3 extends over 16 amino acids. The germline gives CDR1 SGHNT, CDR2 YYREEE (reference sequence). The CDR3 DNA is TGTGCCAGCAGCTTGTTATTAGCGGGGGACCAAGAGACCCAGTACTTC. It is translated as CASSLLLAGDQETQYF.

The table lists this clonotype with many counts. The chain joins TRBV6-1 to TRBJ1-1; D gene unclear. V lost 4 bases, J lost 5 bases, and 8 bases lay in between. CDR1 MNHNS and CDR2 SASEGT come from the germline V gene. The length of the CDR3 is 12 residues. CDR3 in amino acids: CASSVGWTEAFF. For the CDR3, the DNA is TGTGCCAGCAGTGTAGGGTGGACTGAAGCTTTCTTT.

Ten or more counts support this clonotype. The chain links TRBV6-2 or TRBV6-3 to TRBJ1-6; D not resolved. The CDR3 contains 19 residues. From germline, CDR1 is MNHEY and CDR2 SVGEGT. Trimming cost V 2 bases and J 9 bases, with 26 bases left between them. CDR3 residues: CASSYLDLRNVRDCSPLHF. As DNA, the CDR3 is TGTGCCAGCAGTTACCTCGACCTTCGAAACGTCCGAGACTGTTCACCCCTCCACTTT.

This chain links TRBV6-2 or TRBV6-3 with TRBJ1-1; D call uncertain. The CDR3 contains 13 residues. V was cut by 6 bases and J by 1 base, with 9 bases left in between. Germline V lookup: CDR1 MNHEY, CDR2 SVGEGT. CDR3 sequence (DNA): TGTGCCAGCAGAAGACCTCAGAACACTGAAGCTTTCTTT. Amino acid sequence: CASRRPQNTEAFF.

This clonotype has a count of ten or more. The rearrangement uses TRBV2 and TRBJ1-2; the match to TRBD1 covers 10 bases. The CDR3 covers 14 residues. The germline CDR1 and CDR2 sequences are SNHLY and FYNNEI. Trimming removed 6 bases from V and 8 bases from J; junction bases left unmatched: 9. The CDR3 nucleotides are TGTGCCAGCAGGAAGAGACAGGGGGCCTGGGGCTACACCTTC. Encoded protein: CASRKRQGAWGYTF.

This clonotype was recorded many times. The CDR3 DNA is TGTGCCAGCAGAGACCCCTACGAGCAGTACTTC. Translating gives CASRDPYEQYF. The genes are TRBV28 and TRBJ2-7; no firm D call. Germline CDR1 and CDR2: MDHEN and SYDVKM. Trimming took 6 bases from V and 2 from J, leaving 5 bases between them. This CDR3 has 11 amino acids.

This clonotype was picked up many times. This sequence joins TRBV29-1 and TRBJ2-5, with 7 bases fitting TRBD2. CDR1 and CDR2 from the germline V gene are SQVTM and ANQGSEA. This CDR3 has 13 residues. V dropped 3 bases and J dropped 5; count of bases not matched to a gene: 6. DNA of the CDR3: TGCAGCGTTGACGGACTAGAAGGGGAGACCCAGTACTTC. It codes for CSVDGLEGETQYF.

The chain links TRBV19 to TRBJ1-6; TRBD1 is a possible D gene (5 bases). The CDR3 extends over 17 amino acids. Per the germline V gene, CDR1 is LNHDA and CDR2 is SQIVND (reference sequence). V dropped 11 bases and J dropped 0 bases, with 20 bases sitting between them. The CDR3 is CADPRAGRSSYNSPLHF. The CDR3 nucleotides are TGTGCCGACCCGCGGGCAGGGCGAAGCTCCTATAATTCACCCCTCCACTTT. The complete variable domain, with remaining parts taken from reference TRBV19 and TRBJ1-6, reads DGGITQSPKYLFRKEGQNVTLSCEQNLNHDAMYWYRQDPGQGLRLIYYSQIVNDFQKGDIAEGYSVSREKKESFPLTVTSAQKNPTAFYLCADPRAGRSSYNSPLHFGNGTRLTVT.

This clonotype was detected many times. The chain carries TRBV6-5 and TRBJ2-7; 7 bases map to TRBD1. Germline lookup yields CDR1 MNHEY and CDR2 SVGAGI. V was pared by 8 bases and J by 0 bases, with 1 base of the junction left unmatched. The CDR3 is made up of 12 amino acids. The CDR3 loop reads CASRDSSYEQYF. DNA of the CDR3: TGTGCCAGCCGGGACAGCTCCTACGAGCAGTACTTC.

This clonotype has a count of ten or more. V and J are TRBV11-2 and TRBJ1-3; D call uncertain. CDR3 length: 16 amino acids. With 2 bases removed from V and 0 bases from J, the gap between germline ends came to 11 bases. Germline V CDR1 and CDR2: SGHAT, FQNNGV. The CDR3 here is CASSLIGRDSGNTIYF. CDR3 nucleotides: TGTGCCAGCAGCTTAATCGGGAGGGACTCTGGAAACACCATATATTTT.

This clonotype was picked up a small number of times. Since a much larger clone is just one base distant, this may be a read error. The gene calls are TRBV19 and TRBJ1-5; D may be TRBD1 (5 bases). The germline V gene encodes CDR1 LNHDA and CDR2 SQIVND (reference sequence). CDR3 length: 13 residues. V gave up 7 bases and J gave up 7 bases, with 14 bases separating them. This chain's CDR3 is CASTRGSGQPQHF. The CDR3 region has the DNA TGTGCCAGTACCCGGGGCTCCGGACAGCCCCAGCATTTT.

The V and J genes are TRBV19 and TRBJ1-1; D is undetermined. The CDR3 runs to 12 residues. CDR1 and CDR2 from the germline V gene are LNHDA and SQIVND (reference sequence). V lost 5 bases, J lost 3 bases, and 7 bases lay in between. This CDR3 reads CASSEVYTEAFF. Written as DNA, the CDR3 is TGTGCCAGTAGTGAGGTGTACACTGAAGCTTTCTTT.

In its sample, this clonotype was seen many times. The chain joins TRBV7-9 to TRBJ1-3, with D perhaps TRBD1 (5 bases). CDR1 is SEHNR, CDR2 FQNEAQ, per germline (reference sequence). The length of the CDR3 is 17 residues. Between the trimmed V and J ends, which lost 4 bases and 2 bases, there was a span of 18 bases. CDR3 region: CASSSPTVGFAGNTIYF. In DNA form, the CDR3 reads TGTGCCAGCAGCTCACCGACAGTTGGGTTTGCTGGAAACACCATATATTTT.

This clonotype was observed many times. As DNA, the CDR3 is TGTGCCAGCAGCTACGGTACGGGGACTGCAGGAAACACCATATATTTT. Protein: CASSYGTGTAGNTIYF. V is TRBV13 and J is TRBJ1-3; maybe TRBD1 (5 bases). The CDR3 has 16 residues. V was clipped by 4 bases and J by 4 bases, with 17 bases between them. CDR1 PRHDT and CDR2 FYEKMQ come from the germline V gene (reference sequence).